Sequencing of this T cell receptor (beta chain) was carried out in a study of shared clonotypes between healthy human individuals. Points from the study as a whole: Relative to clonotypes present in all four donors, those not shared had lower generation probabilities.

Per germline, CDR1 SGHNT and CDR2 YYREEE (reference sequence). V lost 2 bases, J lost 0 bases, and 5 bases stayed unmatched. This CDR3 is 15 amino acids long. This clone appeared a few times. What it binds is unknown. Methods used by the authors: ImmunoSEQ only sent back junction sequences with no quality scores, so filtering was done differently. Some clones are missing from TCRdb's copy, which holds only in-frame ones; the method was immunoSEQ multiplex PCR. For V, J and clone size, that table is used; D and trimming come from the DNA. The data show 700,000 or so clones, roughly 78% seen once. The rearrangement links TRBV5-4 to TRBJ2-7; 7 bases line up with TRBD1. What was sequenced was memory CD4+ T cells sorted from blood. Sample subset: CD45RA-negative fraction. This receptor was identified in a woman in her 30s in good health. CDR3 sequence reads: CASSFGRDSSYEQYF. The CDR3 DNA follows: TGTGCCAGCAGCTTTGGCCGGGACAGCTCCTACGAGCAGTACTTC.